This T cell receptor (beta chain) stems from a study of T cell responses to AZD1222 COVID-19 vaccine. Germline CDR1 is SEHNR and CDR2 is FQNEAQ (reference sequence). The length of the CDR3 is 14 residues. Trimming left V 3 bases short and J 7 bases short, with 13 bases between. Sequenced by immunoSEQ multiplex PCR; TCRdb stores in-frame clones only, minus some. The table records 150,000 to 200,000 clones, around 90% of them present only once. Comments on this clone: Its specificity is unknown.

Study-level results: When two AZD1222 doses had been given, Spike-specific TCR breadth and depth rose. Mostly white British, mostly female donors; authors suggested clonal diversity may be underestimated.

The input for sequencing was peripheral blood, taken 28 days after the second AZD1222 dose. The gene calls are TRBV7-9 and TRBJ1-3, with D unresolved. This sequence originates from an adult who received the AZD1222 COVID-19 vaccine. The CDR3 here is CASSFKGSGNTIYF. CDR3 coding DNA: TGTGCCAGCAGCTTTAAGGGTTCGGGGAACACCATATATTTT.